The 10 T cell receptor beta chains presented below share a single source sample, sequenced in a study of CD8+ T cells in alopecia areata. Isolated RNA was reverse transcribed into cDNA used as the sequencing template. Measured with immunoSEQ multiplex PCR; TCRdb has only the in-frame clones, and not every one. Here the sample spans 110,000 to 150,000 clones, about three fifths being singletons. What was sequenced was CD8+ T cells sorted from blood. The origin of the receptors is a human donor in good health.

The rearrangement joins TRBV30 to TRBJ2-1; D is unresolved. The CDR3 runs to 12 residues. V gave up 1 base and J gave up 7 bases, with 8 bases separating them. Germline V gene data show CDR1 as GTSNPN and CDR2 as SVGIG (reference sequence). The CDR3 protein is CAWSGSGNEQFF. The DNA of the CDR3 is TGTGCCTGGAGTGGTAGTGGGAATGAGCAGTTCTTC.

The sample holds a few counts of this clone. This chain joins TRBV20-1 and TRBJ2-7; D possibly corresponds to TRBD2 (5 bases). CDR1 is DFQATT and CDR2 is SNEGSKA in the germline V gene (reference sequence). CDR3 size: 11 residues. Deletions cut 3 bases from V and 2 bases from J, with 5 bases between. The CDR3 DNA sequence: TGCAGTGCTAGCGGGACCTACGAGCAGTACTTC. This codes for CSASGTYEQYF.

This clone was counted a few times. The same CDR3 is also encoded by other DNA sequences in this sample. The chain joins TRBV29-1 to TRBJ2-1, with D perhaps TRBD2 (6 bases). Looked up from germline, CDR1 is SQVTM and CDR2 is ANQGSEA. This CDR3 has 13 residues. Between the trimmed V and J ends, which lost 4 bases and 6 bases, there was a span of 13 bases. CDR3 loop: CSVVGGSLNEQFF. The CDR3 DNA sequence: TGCAGCGTTGTAGGAGGGAGCCTCAATGAGCAGTTCTTC.

This clone was seen a single time. The chain joins TRBV29-1 to TRBJ1-2; D perhaps matches TRBD1 (5 bases). CDR1 and CDR2 from the germline V gene are SQVTM and ANQGSEA. Trimming shortened V by 4 bases and J by 5 bases, and 20 bases separated the two germline ends. This CDR3 comprises 15 residues. The CDR3 DNA is TGCAGCGTTGGTCTGGATGAGGGGCAGGTTTATGGCTACACCTTC. This encodes CSVGLDEGQVYGYTF.

The chain links TRBV4-1 to TRBJ1-5; D gene ambiguous. V lost 3 bases to trimming and J lost 6 bases, with 12 bases between them. This CDR3 region has 14 residues. Looked up from germline, CDR1 is MGHRA and CDR2 is YSYEKL. CDR3 nucleotides: TGCGCCAGCAGCCAGGTAGATATGGGTCAGCCCCAGCATTTT. This codes for CASSQVDMGQPQHF.

The chain recombines TRBV29-1 with TRBJ2-7; 9 bases line up with TRBD2. CDR1 SQVTM and CDR2 ANQGSEA come from the germline V gene. This CDR3 is built from 14 residues. V shed 5 bases and J 1 base; nucleotides not matched to a gene: 6. The CDR3 DNA reads TGCAGCGTTATACCGGGACTAGCATCCTACGAGCAGTACTTC. Residues: CSVIPGLASYEQYF.

With regard to this clone: Different DNA sequences within this sample yield the same CDR3. This chain joins TRBV27 and TRBJ2-7; D tentatively fits TRBD1 or TRBD2 (5 bases each). V gave up 8 bases and J gave up 2 bases, with 13 bases separating them. Germline values: CDR1 MNHEY, CDR2 SMNVEV (reference sequence). The CDR3 runs to 13 residues. CDR3 sequence (DNA): TGTGCCAGCGCGCCCGGGACGGCCTACGAGCAGTACTTC. Amino acids: CASAPGTAYEQYF.

This rearrangement joins TRBV11-2 to TRBJ2-7; 8 bases align to TRBD2. The CDR3 spans 17 residues. V shed 0 bases and J 7 bases; nucleotides not matched to a gene: 14. Per germline, CDR1 SGHAT and CDR2 FQNNGV. CDR3 sequence reads: CASSLELAETPPREQYF. CDR3 in DNA: TGTGCCAGCAGCTTAGAACTAGCGGAGACTCCTCCCCGTGAGCAGTACTTC.

The chain is built from TRBV10-3 and TRBJ2-3, with TRBD1 identical over 10 bases. V lost 8 bases, J lost 3 bases, and 8 bases stayed unmatched. Germline V gene data show CDR1 as ENHRY and CDR2 as SYGVKD. The CDR3 loop spans 15 amino acids. The CDR3 sequence: CAIAAGTGATDTQYF. CDR3 in DNA: TGTGCCATCGCGGCCGGGACAGGGGCGACAGATACGCAGTATTTT.

V and J are TRBV2 and TRBJ2-1; D gene ambiguous. Trimming shortened V by 5 bases and J by 4 bases, and 9 bases separated the two germline ends. In germline, CDR1 is SNHLY, CDR2 FYNNEI. CDR3 length: 13 residues. In nucleotides, the CDR3 is TGTGCCAGCAGTCCGACTTCGTACAATGAGCAGTTCTTC. Its protein is CASSPTSYNEQFF.